These 24 T cell receptor beta chains were all obtained from the same sample, sequenced in a study of blood T cell repertoires in COVID-19. Data came from immunoSEQ multiplex PCR; TCRdb stores just in-frame clones and leaves some out. This sample has roughly 200,000 clones, with 70% to 90% found just once. Sequenced: peripheral blood. These TCRs come from a woman between 18 and 29 years old who had recovered from COVID-19.

A single count supports this clone. The V call is TRBV11-2, the J call TRBJ2-5, with TRBD1 matching over 8 bases. The V segment lost 6 bases and the J segment 2 bases; nucleotides outside the gene matches: 8. CDR3 length: 15 amino acids. Germline V gene sequence: CDR1 SGHAT, CDR2 FQNNGV. The CDR3 bases are TGTGCCAGCAGTCAGAGGGGGGACAGGCAAGAGACCCAGTACTTC. It codes for CASSQRGDRQETQYF.

This clone has only a few counts. The rearrangement joins TRBV30 to TRBJ2-6; tentatively, D is TRBD2 (5 bases). The V gene lost 4 bases and the J gene lost 2 bases, with 6 bases spanning the gap. Germline assignment: CDR1 GTSNPN and CDR2 SVGIG (reference sequence). The CDR3 covers 13 residues. Here the CDR3 reads CAWKRAGANVLTF. The CDR3 bases are TGTGCCTGGAAGAGGGCTGGGGCCAACGTCCTGACTTTC.

The chain joins TRBV27 to TRBJ2-5; TRBD1 aligns across 9 bases. There are 16 residues in the CDR3. Germline-derived CDR1 and CDR2 are MNHEY and SMNVEV (reference sequence). V was pared by 0 bases and J by 5 bases, with 7 bases of the junction left unmatched. The CDR3 nucleotides read TGTGCCAGCAGTTTATCGGGGACAGGGTTCACGGAGACCCAGTACTTC. It codes for CASSLSGTGFTETQYF.

The chain employs TRBV11-3 and TRBJ2-1; 10 bases match TRBD2. The V gene's germline CDR1 is SGHNT and CDR2 YENEEA. This CDR3 contains 16 residues. Unmatched junction bases numbered 0, after V lost 1 base and J lost 0 bases. For the CDR3, the DNA is TGTGCCAGCAGCTTAGCTAGCGGGAGCTCCTACAATGAGCAGTTCTTC. This codes for CASSLASGSSYNEQFF.

This clone was seen a single time. V and J are TRBV7-2 and TRBJ1-1, with a weak D call TRBD1 (5 bases). The germline CDR1 and CDR2 sequences are SGHTA and FQGNSA. V was cut by 4 bases and J by 4 bases, with 16 bases left in between. The length of the CDR3 is 15 residues. In DNA, the CDR3 is TGTGCCAGCAGCTCAACAGGTTCGAAGGGCACTGAAGCTTTCTTT. Translating gives CASSSTGSKGTEAFF.

The V call is TRBV27, the J call TRBJ1-2; possibly TRBD1 for D (5 bases). The CDR3 totals 15 residues. V was clipped by 6 bases and J by 7 bases, with 21 bases between them. The germline CDR1 and CDR2 sequences are MNHEY and SMNVEV (reference sequence). Written as DNA, the CDR3 is TGTGCCAGCAGGGAGTTGGGACTCCAGGAGTTTGGCTACACCTTC. It is translated as CASRELGLQEFGYTF.

J is TRBJ1-2 and V is TRBV7-9, with TRBD1 as a possible D gene (5 bases). Germline V CDR1 and CDR2: SEHNR, FQNEAQ (reference sequence). The CDR3 extends over 14 amino acids. The V gene lost 5 bases and the J gene lost 2 bases, with 12 bases spanning the gap. The CDR3 DNA reads as TGTGCCAGCAGCCTCGCGGGGGAGAACTATGGCTACACCTTC. Translating gives CASSLAGENYGYTF.

This clone was counted once. The rearrangement links TRBV6-2 or TRBV6-3 to TRBJ2-7, with 13 bases matching TRBD2. Germline CDR1 and CDR2: MNHEY and SVGEGT. With V trimmed by 0 bases and J by 4 bases, 3 bases remained unmatched. The length of the CDR3 is 16 residues. This CDR3 reads CASSYSWTSGSYEQYF. In DNA, the CDR3 is TGTGCCAGCAGTTACTCTTGGACTAGCGGGAGTTACGAGCAGTACTTC.

This chain joins TRBV6-1 and TRBJ1-2; D remains ambiguous. The ends were cut back, 3 bases at V and 8 bases at J, with 16 bases in the middle. CDR3 length equals 14 residues. Germline assignment: CDR1 MNHNS and CDR2 SASEGT. In nucleotides, the CDR3 is TGTGCCAGCAGTGACGAGGGTGGGAATAGGGGCTACACCTTC. Its protein is CASSDEGGNRGYTF.

V usage is TRBV9 and J usage is TRBJ2-5, with a weak D call TRBD2 (6 bases). Germline V CDR1 and CDR2: SGDLS, YYNGEE. Trimming took 0 bases from V and 2 from J, leaving 11 bases between them. The CDR3 runs 15 residues. The chain's CDR3 is CASSVGWGEQETQYF. The CDR3 nucleotides read TGTGCCAGCAGCGTAGGGTGGGGGGAACAAGAGACCCAGTACTTC.

The chain joins TRBV27 to TRBJ1-2; possibly TRBD1 for D (6 bases). Germline lookup yields CDR1 MNHEY and CDR2 SMNVEV (reference sequence). The CDR3 extends over 14 amino acids. Trimming removed 8 bases at V and 0 bases at J, with 13 bases between. The CDR3 DNA reads as TGTGCCAGCGGCCAGGGGATAGCTAACTATGGCTACACCTTC. It yields the protein CASGQGIANYGYTF.

The genes are TRBV7-8 and TRBJ1-1; 8 nucleotides line up with TRBD1. The CDR3 has 17 residues. The V segment lost 8 bases and the J segment 5 bases; nucleotides outside the gene matches: 19. Germline values: CDR1 SGHVS, CDR2 FQNEAQ. DNA of the CDR3: TGTGCCAGCCACCATTCGAACAGGGGACAGGCGACAACTGAAGCTTTCTTT. It codes for CASHHSNRGQATTEAFF.

The CDR3 protein is CASSLWPQETQYF. The CDR3 nucleotides read TGCGCCAGCAGCTTATGGCCCCAAGAGACCCAGTACTTC. This chain uses TRBV5-1 with TRBJ2-5; D is undetermined. Germline V gene data show CDR1 as SGHRS and CDR2 as YFSETQ. CDR3 length: 13 amino acids. V was clipped by 2 bases and J by 1 base, with 6 bases between them.

The chain joins TRBV6-2 or TRBV6-3 to TRBJ1-4; TRBD1 might be the D (5 bases). Between the trimmed V and J ends, which lost 5 bases and 6 bases, there was a span of 10 bases. The CDR3 spans 13 residues. The germline V gene encodes CDR1 MNHEY and CDR2 SVGEGT. The CDR3 DNA sequence: TGTGCCAGCAGTCCAGGGTATCATGAAAAACTGTTTTTT. Amino acids: CASSPGYHEKLFF.

The rearrangement links TRBV18 to TRBJ1-3; TRBD1 might be the D (5 bases). With 3 bases removed from V and 0 bases from J, the gap between germline ends came to 9 bases. CDR1 KGHSH and CDR2 LQKENI come from the germline V gene. The CDR3 has 15 residues. The CDR3 nucleotides are TGTGCCAGCTCACCGCAACAGGCCTCTGGAAACACCATATATTTT. Its translation is CASSPQQASGNTIYF.

This chain joins TRBV24-1 and TRBJ2-3; 9 bases align to TRBD2. Germline CDR1 is KGHDR and CDR2 is SFDVKD. The CDR3 runs to 16 residues. V trimming: 3 bases; J trimming: 3 bases; junction bases outside the gene matches: 6. This chain's CDR3 is CATSDPGTSRTDTQYF. CDR3 nucleotides: TGTGCCACCAGTGATCCCGGGACTAGCAGAACAGATACGCAGTATTTT.

The J gene is TRBJ2-2, the V gene TRBV27, with D possibly being TRBD1 (5 bases). The germline V gene encodes CDR1 MNHEY and CDR2 SMNVEV (reference sequence). The CDR3 covers 14 residues. Trimming took off 7 bases at V and 1 base at J, with 10 bases between the two ends. As DNA, the CDR3 is TGTGCCAGCACCACCGACAGGAACACCGGGGAGCTGTTTTTT. Its translation: CASTTDRNTGELFF.

This clone was seen only once. The J gene is TRBJ2-3, the V gene TRBV3-1 (or the pseudogene TRBV3-2); 9 bases map to TRBD2. Germline-derived CDR1 and CDR2 are LGHDT and YNNKEL (reference sequence). The V segment lost 3 bases and the J segment 3 bases; nucleotides outside the gene matches: 7. The CDR3 consists of 16 residues. The CDR3 reads CASSQHSGSITDTQYF. Here the CDR3 DNA reads TGTGCCAGCAGCCAGCATAGCGGGAGCATTACAGATACGCAGTATTTT.

The chain joins TRBV18 to TRBJ2-7, with 10 positions matching TRBD2. V shed 1 base, J shed 7 bases, and the junction held 7 bases outside the gene matches. The germline V gene encodes CDR1 KGHSH and CDR2 LQKENI. The CDR3 runs to 15 residues. The chain's CDR3 is CASSPRPAGGQEQYF. The CDR3 DNA sequence: TGTGCCAGCTCACCACGGCCAGCGGGAGGGCAAGAGCAGTACTTC.

This clone has only one observation. This chain links TRBV11-3 with TRBJ2-1; 9 nucleotides align to TRBD2. This CDR3 has 15 amino acids. Germline values: CDR1 SGHNT, CDR2 YENEEA. V trimming: 4 bases; J trimming: 10 bases; junction bases outside the gene matches: 11. CDR3 sequence reads: CASSSPAGGGSEQFF. For the CDR3, the DNA is TGTGCCAGCAGCTCCCCGGCGGGAGGGGGGTCGGAGCAGTTCTTC.

Notes on this clone: Other DNA sequences in this specimen translate into the identical CDR3. V is TRBV30 and J is TRBJ1-1; no firm D call. In germline, CDR1 is GTSNPN, CDR2 SVGIG (reference sequence). CDR3 length: 13 residues. Trimming shortened V by 0 bases and J by 3 bases, and 8 bases separated the two germline ends. The CDR3 is CAWSVRRDTEAFF. DNA of the CDR3: TGTGCCTGGAGTGTACGAAGAGACACTGAAGCTTTCTTT.

The V gene is TRBV25-1, the J gene TRBJ1-5; D is perhaps TRBD1 (6 bases). V lost 3 bases and J 3 bases, leaving 9 bases between the germline ends. The CDR3 spans 14 residues. CDR1 and CDR2 from the germline V gene are MGHDK and SYGVNS. CDR3 DNA: TGTGCCAGCAGTGATACAGGGATCAATCAGCCCCAGCATTTT. It encodes CASSDTGINQPQHF.

Only a few counts were recorded for this clone. In nucleotides, the CDR3 is TGTGCCAGCAGTGAAGGACAGGATGGGACCCAGTACTTC. Amino acids: CASSEGQDGTQYF. V is TRBV6-4 and J is TRBJ2-5, with TRBD1 identical over 7 bases. Germline V gene lookup returns CDR1 MRHNA and CDR2 SNTAGT. CDR3 size: 13 residues. V was pared by 3 bases and J by 7 bases, with 5 bases of the junction left unmatched.

The chain employs TRBV19 and TRBJ1-2; D perhaps matches TRBD1 (5 bases). V lost 10 bases and J 6 bases, leaving 9 bases between the germline ends. CDR1 and CDR2 from the germline V gene are LNHDA and SQIVND (reference sequence). The CDR3 totals 10 residues. CDR3 nucleotide sequence: TGTGCCACCGACAGCAATGGCTACACCTTC. Translating it yields CATDSNGYTF.